Included here is one TCR beta chain sequence, with context. Its antigen remains unidentified. Sequenced by immunoSEQ multiplex PCR; TCRdb stores in-frame clones only, minus some. The profile shows under 15,000 clones, about 80% of them singletons. The data originate from a study of OX40 agonist ivuxolimab in advanced cancers. Study details: The dose-escalation group included hepatocellular carcinoma, melanoma, renal cell carcinoma and head and neck cancer. Findings of the study overall: The expanded peripheral T cells' antigen specificity was not determined.

Material: CD4+ or CD8+ T cells sorted from blood, obtained in a trial of the OX40 agonist ivuxolimab. The TCR was taken from an adult with an advanced solid tumor such as melanoma, head and neck, liver or kidney cancer.

In DNA, the CDR3 is TGTGCCAGCAGCCAAGGCGACTACACTAAGCACTACAATGAGCAGTTCTTC. Protein: CASSQGDYTKHYNEQFF. The chain employs TRBV14 and TRBJ2-1, with TRBD2 as a possible D gene (5 bases). Germline V gene sequence: CDR1 SGHDN, CDR2 FVKESK. The CDR3 totals 17 residues. V lost 1 base, J lost 3 bases, and 16 bases lay in between.